A single sample is the source of the 10 T cell receptor beta chains below, sequenced in a study of T cell responses to AZD1222 COVID-19 vaccine. The table came from immunoSEQ multiplex PCR; TCRdb's copy has only in-frame clones and leaves some out. The sample has 130,000 or so clones, 80% to 90% seen once. This specimen consisted of peripheral blood, obtained on day 0 of AZD1222 vaccination. These receptors were taken from an adult in good health.

The V and J genes are TRBV30 and TRBJ2-7, with D possibly matching TRBD1 (7 bases). CDR3 length: 14 residues. Deletions cut 4 bases from V and 2 bases from J, with 15 bases between. The germline V gene encodes CDR1 GTSNPN and CDR2 SVGIG (reference sequence). The CDR3 nucleotides read TGTGCCTGGAAAGTAGGCAGGGGGGCCTACGAGCAGTACTTC. Translated: CAWKVGRGAYEQYF. The complete variable domain, with remaining parts taken from reference TRBV30 and TRBJ2-7, reads SQTIHQWPATLVQPVGSPLSLECTVEGTSNPNLYWYRQAAGRGLQLLFYSVGIGQISSEVPQNLSASRPQDRQFILSSKKLLLSDSGFYLCAWKVGRGAYEQYFGPGTRLTVT.

V is TRBV30 and J is TRBJ2-5; D remains unclear. The V gene lost 2 bases and the J gene lost 5 bases, with 3 bases spanning the gap. Germline CDR1 and CDR2: GTSNPN and SVGIG (reference sequence). The CDR3 is made up of 10 amino acids. This CDR3 is CAWSQETQYF. As DNA, the CDR3 is TGTGCCTGGAGTCAGGAGACCCAGTACTTC.

V is TRBV7-9 and J is TRBJ1-2; 7 positions match TRBD1. The CDR3 totals 13 residues. CDR1 SEHNR and CDR2 FQNEAQ come from the germline V gene (reference sequence). V lost 5 bases and J lost 6; bases outside the gene matches: 6. The CDR3 nucleotides read TGTGCCAGCAGCCCGGACAGGCAGGATGGCTACACCTTC. It translates to CASSPDRQDGYTF. Supplemented by reference TRBV7-9 and TRBJ1-2, the full variable domain reads DTGVSQNPRHKITKRGQNVTFRCDPISEHNRLYWYRQTLGQGPEFLTYFQNEAQLEKSRLLSDRFSAERPKGSFSTLEIQRTEQGDSAMYLCASSPDRQDGYTFGSGTRLTVV.

The chain links TRBV3-1 (or the pseudogene TRBV3-2) to TRBJ1-3; 10 nucleotides agree with TRBD1. After removal of 4 bases from V and 8 bases from J, the junction contained 8 bases not matched to a gene. Germline CDR1 and CDR2: LGHDT and YNNKEL (reference sequence). The CDR3 is 15 residues long. CDR3 in DNA: TGTGCCAGCAGCCGACAGGGGGCTCCGGGGGACACCATATATTTT. Protein: CASSRQGAPGDTIYF.

The rearrangement links TRBV24-1 to TRBJ2-3; D is perhaps TRBD1 or TRBD2 (5 bases each). The CDR3 is 14 amino acids. Trimming took 11 bases from V and 7 from J, leaving 21 bases between them. The germline V gene encodes CDR1 KGHDR and CDR2 SFDVKD. The CDR3 DNA is TGTGCCAGCGCCCCGGGACCCGGGCCTAATACGCAGTATTTT. It specifies CASAPGPGPNTQYF.

This clone was seen once. The chain joins TRBV19 to TRBJ1-1; a weak D match, TRBD1 (6 bases). In germline, CDR1 is LNHDA, CDR2 SQIVND (reference sequence). V lost 6 bases, J lost 4 bases, and 12 bases lay in between. The CDR3 runs to 13 residues. Here the CDR3 DNA reads TGTGCCAGTAGCGAAGGGGGAAGCACTGAAGCTTTCTTT. Encoded protein: CASSEGGSTEAFF. Drawing the rest from reference TRBV19 and TRBJ1-1, the complete variable domain is DGGITQSPKYLFRKEGQNVTLSCEQNLNHDAMYWYRQDPGQGLRLIYYSQIVNDFQKGDIAEGYSVSREKKESFPLTVTSAQKNPTAFYLCASSEGGSTEAFFGQGTRLTVV.

The genes are TRBV3-1 (or the pseudogene TRBV3-2) and TRBJ1-6; no clear D gene. The germline V gene encodes CDR1 LGHDT and CDR2 YNNKEL (reference sequence). CDR3 length equals 17 residues. Trimming removed 1 base from V and 8 bases from J, with 18 bases in between. The CDR3 protein is CASSQGRAFSRDSPLHF. The CDR3 DNA reads as TGTGCCAGCAGCCAAGGCCGGGCTTTTAGTAGAGATTCACCCCTCCACTTT.

The gene calls are TRBV6-5 and TRBJ2-7, with D unclear. CDR3 length equals 13 residues. Trimming shortened V by 0 bases and J by 1 base, and 4 bases separated the two germline ends. Germline assignment: CDR1 MNHEY and CDR2 SVGAGI. The CDR3 nucleotides read TGTGCCAGCAGTTACTCTAGGTCCTACGAGCAGTACTTC. This gives the protein CASSYSRSYEQYF.

The chain combines TRBV5-6 with TRBJ2-1; D remains unclear. The CDR3 is 12 amino acids. Trimming pared 2 bases from V and 8 bases from J, leaving 8 bases between. Per germline, CDR1 SGHDT and CDR2 YYEEEE. The CDR3 sequence is CASSFNIDEQFF. CDR3 nucleotide sequence: TGTGCCAGCAGCTTCAACATCGATGAGCAGTTCTTC.

This clone showed up just once. V and J are TRBV7-9 and TRBJ2-7, with unresolved D. The CDR3 runs to 12 residues. CDR1 is SEHNR, CDR2 FQNEAQ, per germline (reference sequence). Between the trimmed V and J ends, which lost 3 bases and 3 bases, there was a span of 6 bases. This CDR3 reads CASSFGDYEQYF. CDR3 DNA sequence: TGTGCCAGCAGCTTTGGTGACTACGAGCAGTACTTC. The variable domain in full, completed from reference TRBV7-9 and TRBJ2-7, reads DTGVSQNPRHKITKRGQNVTFRCDPISEHNRLYWYRQTLGQGPEFLTYFQNEAQLEKSRLLSDRFSAERPKGSFSTLEIQRTEQGDSAMYLCASSFGDYEQYFGPGTRLTVT.